The 13 T cell receptor beta chains below come from one sample, sequenced in a study of blood T cell repertoires in COVID-19 (dated by TCRdb to 2020 to 2021). Library preparation employed the immunoSEQ multiplex PCR assay. The source is immuneACCESS, and TCRdb retained only in-frame sequences with V and J called. Part of the clones is not carried over; for the studies checked, unresolved V genes explain less than half of this, and the remainder is unexplained. In all, the sample holds 120,000 or so clones, and 80% of those were seen once. 25% of the sample is in the top ten clones. The sequenced sample was peripheral blood. These receptors all come from a human donor in a cohort sampled during active COVID-19.

The CDR3 here is CASNIGQGGTDTQYF. The CDR3, as DNA: TGCGCCAGCAATATTGGTCAGGGGGGAACAGATACGCAGTATTTT. The genes are TRBV5-1 and TRBJ2-3; weak D call: TRBD1 (7 bases). The CDR3 length is 15 residues. V lost 6 bases and J 3 bases, leaving 17 bases between the germline ends. Per the germline V gene, CDR1 is SGHRS and CDR2 is YFSETQ.

The rearrangement joins TRBV6-5 to TRBJ1-5; unclear D gene. Trimming cost V 6 bases and J 0 bases, with 9 bases left between them. Looked up from germline, CDR1 is MNHEY and CDR2 is SVGAGI. The CDR3 contains 14 residues. DNA of the CDR3: TGTGCCAGCAGCCGCGACAATAGCAATCAGCCCCAGCATTTT. Translation gives CASSRDNSNQPQHF.

The sample holds a few counts of this clone. The rearrangement links TRBV15 to TRBJ1-3; 12 nucleotides agree with TRBD1. The J segment lost 7 bases and the V segment lost 5 bases, leaving 6 bases of the junction unmatched. CDR3 length: 15 amino acids. In germline, CDR1 is LNHNV, CDR2 YYDKDF (reference sequence). CDR3 nucleotides: TGTGCCACCAGCGGCGGGACAGGGGGCTGGAACACCATATATTTT. The encoded protein is CATSGGTGGWNTIYF.

The CDR3 sequence: CASSPTPGLVANEQFF. DNA of the CDR3: TGCGCCAGCAGCCCCACTCCGGGACTAGTCGCGAATGAGCAGTTCTTC. The chain uses TRBV5-1 and TRBJ2-1; 8 bases map to TRBD2. The CDR3 runs 16 residues. Germline CDR1 reads SGHRS; CDR2 reads YFSETQ. V lost 4 bases, J lost 7 bases, and 13 bases stayed unmatched.

DNA of the CDR3: TGTGCCAGTAGTATGCGACAGGGGTCGAACACTGAAGCTTTCTTT. Translated, it gives CASSMRQGSNTEAFF. This chain connects TRBV19 to TRBJ1-1; 8 nucleotides line up with TRBD1. From germline, CDR1 is LNHDA and CDR2 SQIVND (reference sequence). This CDR3 is 15 amino acids long. V lost 3 bases and J lost 1; bases outside the gene matches: 4.

This rearrangement joins TRBV7-9 to TRBJ1-1; 10 nucleotides align to TRBD1. The CDR3 totals 14 residues. Germline lookup yields CDR1 SEHNR and CDR2 FQNEAQ (reference sequence). The ends lost 4 bases at V and 5 bases at J; junction bases unmatched: 4. The CDR3 is CASSSGQGETEAFF. Here the CDR3 DNA reads TGTGCCAGCAGCTCTGGACAGGGGGAGACTGAAGCTTTCTTT.

The count of this clone is one. The chain is built from TRBV7-3 and TRBJ2-1; 10 bases are shared with TRBD2. The CDR3 is made up of 16 amino acids. V gave up 5 bases and J gave up 8 bases; unmatched junction bases: 12. Germline V gene data show CDR1 as SGHTA and CDR2 as FQGTGA. Here the CDR3 reads CASSDSSGGGLDEQFF. For the CDR3, the DNA is TGTGCCAGCAGCGACTCTAGCGGGGGAGGATTAGATGAGCAGTTCTTC.

The chain employs TRBV30 and TRBJ1-1; TRBD1 might be the D (5 bases). The CDR3 contains 13 residues. CDR1 and CDR2 from the germline V gene are GTSNPN and SVGIG (reference sequence). V lost 4 bases and J lost 0, with 9 bases in between. CDR3: CAWTTEMNTEAFF. CDR3 coding DNA: TGTGCCTGGACGACAGAGATGAACACTGAAGCTTTCTTT.

This clone was found a few times. The same CDR3 can be traced to other DNA sequences in this sample. This chain connects TRBV27 to TRBJ2-2; D remains ambiguous. The length of the CDR3 is 14 residues. Germline CDR1 and CDR2: MNHEY and SMNVEV (reference sequence). The V end lost 3 bases, the J end lost 5 bases, and 10 bases lay between the germline ends. CDR3 sequence: CASSLGASTGELFF. Written as DNA, the CDR3 is TGTGCCAGCAGTTTGGGCGCGTCGACCGGGGAGCTGTTTTTT.

CDR3 loop: CASSPLGQGGDEQFF. The CDR3 DNA is TGTGCCAGCTCACCACTGGGACAGGGTGGCGATGAGCAGTTCTTC. The chain carries TRBV18 and TRBJ2-1; 9 bases are shared with TRBD1. There are 15 residues in the CDR3. CDR1 is KGHSH, CDR2 LQKENI, per germline. The junction had 6 bases not matched to a gene; V was cut back by 1 base and J by 8 bases.

The table lists this clone with a few counts. The V and J genes are TRBV5-4 and TRBJ2-7, with a tentative D call TRBD2 (5 bases). This CDR3 has 15 amino acids. Germline loops: CDR1 SGHNT, CDR2 YYREEE (reference sequence). Trimming removed 2 bases from V and 5 bases from J, with 17 bases in between. CDR3 DNA: TGTGCCAGCAGCTTCGGAGGATCTCGAAGCGACGAGCAGTACTTC. It yields the protein CASSFGGSRSDEQYF. Filled out from reference TRBV5-4 and TRBJ2-7, the complete variable domain reads ETGVTQSPTHLIKTRGQQVTLRCSSQSGHNTVSWYQQALGQGPQFIFQYYREEENGRGNFPPRFSGLQFPNYSSELNVNALELDDSALYLCASSFGGSRSDEQYFGPGTRLTVT.

This chain connects TRBV6-1 to TRBJ1-5; the match to TRBD1 covers 7 bases. This CDR3 region has 16 residues. Germline values: CDR1 MNHNS, CDR2 SASEGT. Trimming took 2 bases from V and 5 from J; bases not matched to a gene: 9. The CDR3 region has the DNA TGTGCCAGCAGTGAACTCACAGGGACAGTTTATCAGCCCCAGCATTTT. It codes for CASSELTGTVYQPQHF.

This clone was counted between two and nine times. The chain joins TRBV11-3 to TRBJ2-2, with TRBD1 matching 7 bases. CDR1 and CDR2 (germline): SGHNT, YENEEA. V lost 6 bases and J lost 0; bases outside the gene matches: 10. The CDR3 extends over 17 amino acids. This chain's CDR3 is CASSGDSTPANTGELFF. The CDR3 coding sequence is TGTGCCAGCAGTGGGGACAGCACCCCTGCGAACACCGGGGAGCTGTTTTTT.